Below are 31 T cell receptor beta chains sequenced from a single sample in a study of shared clonotypes between healthy human individuals (dated by TCRdb to 2019 to 2021). Receptor libraries were prepared by the immunoSEQ multiplex PCR assay. TCRdb retrieved this table from immuneACCESS and kept in-frame rearrangements only. Not all clones are present; in checked studies, unresolved V genes account for under half, and no reason is known for the remainder. In this sample the table shows some 2.4 million clones, 80% to 95% of which occur a single time. The ten biggest clones cover about 0.34% of the sample. The source material was naive CD4+ T cells from PBMCs. This specimen's cell subset or site label, interpreted: CD45RA+ positively selected. Receptor source: a young man in good health. Some clones in this sample may be carry-over from other donors' samples.

The rearrangement links TRBV5-1 to TRBJ2-2; the D is unclear. CDR3 length: 14 amino acids. Germline V gene data show CDR1 as SGHRS and CDR2 as YFSETQ. V shed 4 bases and J shed 3 bases, with 10 bases lying between them. The CDR3 region has the DNA TGCGCCAGCAGCACCCGGAGCGACACCGGGGAGCTGTTTTTT. Translating it yields CASSTRSDTGELFF.

The chain carries TRBV27 and TRBJ2-7; D unresolved. Germline assignment: CDR1 MNHEY and CDR2 SMNVEV (reference sequence). This CDR3 is 18 amino acids long. V was cut by 5 bases and J by 0 bases, with 23 bases left in between. CDR3 nucleotide sequence: TGTGCCAGCAGTGCTTTAGGTGGTCACCTCCTCAGCTCCTACGAGCAGTACTTC. It yields the protein CASSALGGHLLSSYEQYF.

V usage is TRBV7-2 and J usage is TRBJ2-4, with D possibly being TRBD2 (6 bases). This CDR3 is built from 16 residues. The germline V gene has CDR1 SGHTA and CDR2 FQGNSA. V was clipped by 0 bases and J by 0 bases, with 9 bases between them. CDR3: CASSLAGGLAKNIQYF. The CDR3 bases are TGTGCCAGCAGCTTAGCGGGGGGTCTAGCCAAAAACATTCAGTACTTC.

This chain connects TRBV27 to TRBJ2-1, with 8 bases identical to TRBD1. The germline V gene has CDR1 MNHEY and CDR2 SMNVEV (reference sequence). V was pared by 3 bases and J by 6 bases, with 4 bases of the junction left unmatched. The CDR3 runs 14 residues. The CDR3 DNA sequence: TGTGCCAGCAGTTTCCAGGGGGCCGGCAATGAGCAGTTCTTC. Its protein is CASSFQGAGNEQFF.

V is TRBV7-9 and J is TRBJ2-7; no reliable D call. The germline V gene has CDR1 SEHNR and CDR2 FQNEAQ (reference sequence). The CDR3 has 17 residues. V lost 1 base and J lost 0, with 16 bases in between. The CDR3 spells CASSLDRDFPISYEQYF. The CDR3 DNA is TGTGCCAGCAGCTTAGATCGTGACTTTCCGATCTCCTACGAGCAGTACTTC.

The CDR3 loop reads CASTGTGVFLETQYF. In DNA form, the CDR3 reads TGTGCCAGCACCGGGACAGGGGTTTTTTTAGAGACCCAGTACTTC. The chain couples TRBV6-1 to TRBJ2-5; 10 nucleotides line up with TRBD1. Germline lookup yields CDR1 MNHNS and CDR2 SASEGT. This CDR3 region has 15 residues. The V and J ends lost 7 bases and 4 bases, in that order; junction bases with no gene match: 9.

CDR3: CASSPRITENTEAFF. CDR3 sequence (DNA): TGTGCCAGCTCACCTCGAATAACAGAGAACACTGAAGCTTTCTTT. This chain connects TRBV18 to TRBJ1-1, with no clear D. The V end was cut by 3 bases, the J end by 1 base, with 12 bases between. In germline, CDR1 is KGHSH, CDR2 LQKENI. The CDR3 length is 15 residues.

V is TRBV2 and J is TRBJ2-1, with 11 bases that match TRBD2. CDR1 and CDR2 (germline): SNHLY, FYNNEI. After removal of 6 bases from V and 15 bases from J, the junction contained 13 bases not matched to a gene. CDR3 size: 14 residues. CDR3 loop: CASSPSGRSSLGFF. For the CDR3, the DNA is TGTGCCAGCAGCCCTAGCGGGAGGTCCTCTTTGGGGTTCTTC.

Remarks on this clone: Distinct nucleotide sequences in the sample also encode this CDR3. This chain uses TRBV5-1 with TRBJ2-7, with D possibly being TRBD1 or TRBD2 (5 bases each). V dropped 0 bases and J dropped 2 bases, with 9 bases sitting between them. The CDR3 consists of 14 residues. Germline CDR1 and CDR2: SGHRS and YFSETQ. DNA for the CDR3: TGCGCCAGCAGCTTGGCCCGGGGACCCTACGAGCAGTACTTC. It specifies CASSLARGPYEQYF.

V gene TRBV7-2 combines with J gene TRBJ2-1; D is tentatively TRBD1 or TRBD2 (6 bases each). The CDR3 runs to 16 residues. V was clipped by 1 base and J by 4 bases, with 14 bases between them. Germline CDR1 reads SGHTA; CDR2 reads FQGNSA. The CDR3 loop reads CASSLGIGGKYNEQFF. CDR3 nucleotide sequence: TGTGCCAGCAGCTTAGGGATAGGGGGGAAGTACAATGAGCAGTTCTTC. The full variable domain, in which reference TRBV7-2 and TRBJ2-1 provide the parts outside the CDR3, is GAGVSQSPSNKVTEKGKDVELRCDPISGHTALYWYRQSLGQGLEFLIYFQGNSAPDKSGLPSDRFSAERTGGSVSTLTIQRTQQEDSAVYLCASSLGIGGKYNEQFFGPGTRLTVL.

The chain uses TRBV28 and TRBJ2-7, with D uncertain. The CDR3 runs 16 residues. Trimming pared 2 bases from V and 6 bases from J, leaving 20 bases between. Looked up from germline, CDR1 is MDHEN and CDR2 is SYDVKM. In DNA form, the CDR3 reads TGTGCCAGCAGTTTAGCGGCAGGATTGTTGGTATCCGAGCAGTACTTC. Its protein is CASSLAAGLLVSEQYF.

This chain connects TRBV16 to TRBJ2-7; TRBD1 agrees at 8 bases. The germline V gene has CDR1 KGHSY and CDR2 FQNENV. The junction had 4 bases not matched to a gene; V was cut back by 5 bases and J by 1 base. The CDR3 has 14 amino acids. As DNA, the CDR3 is TGTGCCAGCAGCGGACAGGGCAAATCCTACGAGCAGTACTTC. It yields the protein CASSGQGKSYEQYF.

The chain has TRBV7-8 and TRBJ2-1; 10 positions agree with TRBD2. Trimming took 0 bases from V and 8 from J; bases not matched to a gene: 4. The CDR3 extends over 15 amino acids. Looked up from germline, CDR1 is SGHVS and CDR2 is FQNEAQ. The CDR3 region has the DNA TGTGCCAGCAGCTTAGCCAGCGGGAGGGCCGATGAGCAGTTCTTC. Translation gives CASSLASGRADEQFF. Full variable domain (rest looked up from reference TRBV7-8 and TRBJ2-1): GAGVSQSPRYKVAKRGQDVALRCDPISGHVSLFWYQQALGQGPEFLTYFQNEAQLDKSGLPSDRFFAERPEGSVSTLKIQRTQQEDSAVYLCASSLASGRADEQFFGPGTRLTVL.

A few counts support this clone. The chain is built from TRBV10-3 and TRBJ1-5; the match to TRBD1 covers 9 bases. The CDR3 is 13 amino acids. Germline V gene sequence: CDR1 ENHRY, CDR2 SYGVKD. Losses at the gene ends were 8 bases for V and 6 bases for J; bases not matched to a gene: 5. The CDR3 DNA reads as TGTGCCATCTTACAGGGGGCAGGTCAGCCCCAGCATTTT. Its translation is CAILQGAGQPQHF.

The rearrangement uses TRBV19 and TRBJ1-5; D may be TRBD1 (5 bases). CDR1 is LNHDA and CDR2 is SQIVND in the germline V gene (reference sequence). Deletions cut 4 bases from V and 2 bases from J, with 15 bases between. The CDR3 is 16 residues long. CDR3 sequence (DNA): TGTGCCAGTAGTAGTCTGGAGGGGACCGGCAATCAGCCCCAGCATTTT. It encodes CASSSLEGTGNQPQHF.

V gene TRBV6-5 combines with J gene TRBJ2-2, with D unclear. The CDR3 spans 15 residues. Germline-derived CDR1 and CDR2 are MNHEY and SVGAGI. Trimming cost V 6 bases and J 3 bases, with 14 bases left between them. CDR3 amino acids: CASSRAGPDTGELFF. The CDR3 DNA sequence: TGTGCCAGCAGCCGGGCCGGGCCTGACACCGGGGAGCTGTTTTTT.

The gene calls are TRBV9 and TRBJ2-1, with D maybe TRBD1 (6 bases). Germline V lookup: CDR1 SGDLS, CDR2 YYNGEE. V lost 4 bases and J 0 bases, leaving 14 bases between the germline ends. The CDR3 has 16 residues. The CDR3 DNA follows: TGTGCCAGCAGCCCATACACAGGGAACTCCTACAATGAGCAGTTCTTC. It codes for CASSPYTGNSYNEQFF.

In this sample, this clone turned up once. Other DNA sequences in the same sample also yield this CDR3. The J gene is TRBJ2-1, the V gene TRBV5-1; D gene ambiguous. Trimming shortened V by 3 bases and J by 0 bases, and 4 bases separated the two germline ends. Per the germline V gene, CDR1 is SGHRS and CDR2 is YFSETQ. This CDR3 has 13 residues. The CDR3, as DNA: TGCGCCAGCAGCTCGTCCTCCTACAATGAGCAGTTCTTC. Encoded protein: CASSSSSYNEQFF. The full variable domain, its missing parts supplied by reference TRBV5-1 and TRBJ2-1, is KAGVTQTPRYLIKTRGQQVTLSCSPISGHRSVSWYQQTPGQGLQFLFEYFSETQRNKGNFPGRFSGRQFSNSRSEMNVSTLELGDSALYLCASSSSSYNEQFFGPGTRLTVL.

The chain has TRBV2 and TRBJ2-3; 9 nucleotides match TRBD2. The CDR3 consists of 14 residues. J gave up 1 base and V 10 bases, and 6 bases lay outside the gene matches. The V gene's germline CDR1 is SNHLY and CDR2 FYNNEI. The CDR3 protein is CATRLAARTDTQYF. In DNA, the CDR3 is TGTGCCACCAGACTAGCGGCGCGCACAGATACGCAGTATTTT.

This chain uses TRBV6-4 with TRBJ2-1; D might be TRBD1 or TRBD2, each matching 6 bases. The CDR3 totals 15 residues. Germline CDR1 is MRHNA and CDR2 is SNTAGT. V shed 6 bases and J shed 15 bases, with 27 bases lying between them. CDR3 in DNA: TGTGCCAGCAGCTCATACCCTCGGGGCTCCCGGGGGCTGTTCTTC. Translation gives CASSSYPRGSRGLFF.

This chain uses TRBV9 with TRBJ2-2; a possible D gene is TRBD2 (6 bases). In germline, CDR1 is SGDLS, CDR2 YYNGEE. V lost 4 bases and J 5 bases, leaving 24 bases between the germline ends. There are 18 residues in the CDR3. CDR3 protein: CASSLRPGSQLTTGELFF. CDR3 in DNA: TGTGCCAGCAGCCTACGTCCCGGGAGCCAGTTGACTACCGGGGAGCTGTTTTTT.

The rearrangement uses TRBV10-3 and TRBJ1-1, with TRBD1 matching 10 bases. Germline CDR1 ENHRY, CDR2 SYGVKD. The V segment lost 0 bases and the J segment 5 bases; nucleotides outside the gene matches: 3. The CDR3 length is 15 residues. CDR3 DNA sequence: TGTGCCATCAGTGAGTCAGACAGGGGGCCGACTGAAGCTTTCTTT. It is translated as CAISESDRGPTEAFF.

This clone was recorded only once. The chain links TRBV21-1 to TRBJ1-5. TRBV21-1 is described as a pseudogene. The CDR3 consists of 15 residues. The CDR3, as DNA: TGTGCCAGCAGCACCGCAGCGAGGGGCAATCAGCCCCAGCATTTT. It specifies CASSTAARGNQPQHF.

The chain is built from TRBV28 and TRBJ2-7, with D perhaps matching TRBD1 (6 bases). This CDR3 contains 13 residues. CDR1 and CDR2 from the germline V gene are MDHEN and SYDVKM. V was trimmed by 8 bases and J by 2 bases, leaving 13 bases between them. CDR3 region: CASGTGPAYEQYF. Here the CDR3 DNA reads TGTGCCAGCGGTACAGGGCCGGCCTACGAGCAGTACTTC.

This chain links TRBV18 with TRBJ1-6; D is unclear. Trimming removed 2 bases at V and 5 bases at J, with 10 bases between. The CDR3 spans 15 residues. CDR1 is KGHSH, CDR2 LQKENI, per germline. CDR3 DNA: TGTGCCAGCTCACCAGTGCCGATCCATAATTCACCCCTCCACTTT. Protein product: CASSPVPIHNSPLHF. The full variable domain, in which reference TRBV18 and TRBJ1-6 provide the parts outside the CDR3, is NAGVMQNPRHLVRRRGQEARLRCSPMKGHSHVYWYRQLPEEGLKFMVYLQKENIIDESGMPKERFSAEFPKEGPSILRIQQVVRGDSAAYFCASSPVPIHNSPLHFGNGTRLTVT.

The V call is TRBV28, the J call TRBJ1-6; a possible D gene is TRBD1 (5 bases). Germline CDR1 reads MDHEN; CDR2 reads SYDVKM. V was shortened by 8 bases and J by 5 bases, with 13 bases between the two germline ends. The CDR3 contains 14 residues. The CDR3 protein is CASLQDSDNSPLHF. The DNA for the CDR3 is TGTGCCAGCCTACAAGACAGCGATAATTCACCCCTCCACTTT.

The chain carries TRBV2 and TRBJ2-5, with D unclear. Germline V lookup: CDR1 SNHLY, CDR2 FYNNEI. Trimming took 8 bases from V and 1 from J, leaving 11 bases between them. The CDR3 loop spans 13 amino acids. As DNA, the CDR3 is TGTGCCAGCGGCGGAGAACCCCAAGAGACCCAGTACTTC. This translates into CASGGEPQETQYF. The full variable domain, its missing parts supplied by reference TRBV2 and TRBJ2-5, is EPEVTQTPSHQVTQMGQEVILRCVPISNHLYFYWYRQILGQKVEFLVSFYNNEISEKSEIFDDQFSVERPDGSNFTLKIRSTKLEDSAMYFCASGGEPQETQYFGPGTRLLVL.

This chain connects TRBV28 to TRBJ2-2; 11 nucleotides line up with TRBD1. Germline assignment: CDR1 MDHEN and CDR2 SYDVKM. The length of the CDR3 is 15 residues. V gave up 11 bases and J gave up 1 base; unmatched junction bases: 6. The CDR3: CAVGQGVLNTGELFF. Written as DNA, the CDR3 is TGTGCCGTGGGACAGGGGGTTTTGAACACCGGGGAGCTGTTTTTT.

The chain has TRBV25-1 and TRBJ1-1, with D unclear. Germline V gene data show CDR1 as MGHDK and CDR2 as SYGVNS. Trimming pared 1 base from V and 1 base from J, leaving 7 bases between. This CDR3 has 14 amino acids. For the CDR3, the DNA is TGTGCCAGCAGTGAATCCTACGGGAACACTGAAGCTTTCTTT. This encodes CASSESYGNTEAFF.

V gene TRBV5-1 combines with J gene TRBJ2-7; 7 nucleotides line up with TRBD1. The CDR3 extends over 17 amino acids. With 4 bases clipped from V and 2 bases from J, the junction kept 15 bases outside the gene matches. Germline V lookup: CDR1 SGHRS, CDR2 YFSETQ. In DNA, the CDR3 is TGCGCCAGCAGCCCAGGACAGGCCCAAACCTTCCCCTACGAGCAGTACTTC. Translation: CASSPGQAQTFPYEQYF.

This sequence joins TRBV11-2 and TRBJ2-2; D gene unclear. CDR3 length: 16 amino acids. Per germline, CDR1 SGHAT and CDR2 FQNNGV. Trimming shortened V by 5 bases and J by 7 bases, and 20 bases separated the two germline ends. CDR3 in DNA: TGTGCCAGCAGCCCCCTACGCGGCCCTGCCGGCGGGGAGCTGTTTTTT. Residues: CASSPLRGPAGGELFF. Together with reference TRBV11-2 and TRBJ2-2, the CDR3 gives the full variable domain: EAGVAQSPRYKIIEKRQSVAFWCNPISGHATLYWYQQILGQGPKLLIQFQNNGVVDDSQLPKDRFSAERLKGVDSTLKIQPAKLEDSAVYLCASSPLRGPAGGELFFGEGSRLTVL.